The 12 T cell receptor beta chains reported below all come from one sample, sequenced in a study of neurological immune-mediated disorders. TCRdb analysed the 5' RACE reads with MiXCR anew, one entry per CDR3 protein. The top ten clones hold 2.2% of a sample with 30,000 to 40,000 distinct CDR3 sequences, 3% to 4.5% of them seen once. Source material: PBMCs. The source is a man aged 25-45 years with multiple sclerosis.

This clonotype has ten or more counts. This chain joins TRBV11-2 and TRBJ2-5, with 10 bases fitting TRBD2. The CDR3 covers 17 residues. Trimming removed 3 bases from V and 2 bases from J; junction bases left unmatched: 9. The germline gives CDR1 SGHAT, CDR2 FQNNGV. CDR3 sequence reads: CASSLNTGLALQETQYF. In DNA form, the CDR3 reads TGTGCCAGCAGCTTGAACACGGGACTAGCGCTACAAGAGACCCAGTACTTC.

J is TRBJ1-1 and V is TRBV12-2. TRBV12-2 is designated a pseudogene. The CDR3 extends over 12 amino acids. The CDR3 DNA reads TGTGCAAGTCGCCGGAAGCTAGGGAAAGCTTTCTTT. Its protein product is CASRRKLGKAFF.

This clonotype was recorded at least ten times. The chain is built from TRBV20-1 and TRBJ1-1; D is uncertain. In germline, CDR1 is DFQATT, CDR2 SNEGSKA (reference sequence). Trimming stripped 3 bases from V and 1 base from J, with 9 bases between. The CDR3 contains 13 residues. The CDR3 nucleotides are TGCAGTGCTAGGCCCCCAGGGAACACTGAAGCTTTCTTT. It specifies CSARPPGNTEAFF.

This clonotype appeared a few times. The rearrangement uses TRBV10-3 and TRBJ2-1; 9 bases fit TRBD1. CDR1 is ENHRY and CDR2 is SYGVKD in the germline V gene. V shed 7 bases, J shed 2 bases, and the junction held 6 bases outside the gene matches. This CDR3 has 15 residues. The CDR3 region is CAITPGQGTYNEQFF. The CDR3 DNA follows: TGTGCCATCACCCCGGGACAGGGTACCTACAATGAGCAGTTCTTC.

This clonotype was counted between two and nine times. The chain joins TRBV6-5 to TRBJ2-1; perhaps TRBD2 as D (5 bases). The V gene's germline CDR1 is MNHEY and CDR2 SVGAGI. CDR3 length equals 15 residues. Between the trimmed V and J ends, which lost 6 bases and 5 bases, there was a span of 17 bases. The CDR3 is CASSLVTGNHNEQFF. Here the CDR3 DNA reads TGTGCCAGCAGCCTGGTTACGGGGAACCACAATGAGCAGTTCTTC.

The chain has TRBV20-1 and TRBJ2-7; perhaps TRBD2 as D (6 bases). The germline V and J ends were trimmed by 0 bases and 4 bases, with 7 bases remaining between them. Germline V gives CDR1 DFQATT, CDR2 SNEGSKA (reference sequence). The CDR3 totals 12 residues. CDR3 coding DNA: TGCAGTGCTAGAGATAGCGGTTACGAGCAGTACTTC. The encoded protein is CSARDSGYEQYF.

This clonotype was picked up many times. Sequence at one end of the junction differs from germline and may be a read error. This sequence joins TRBV20-1 and TRBJ2-7; TRBD1 matches 9 bases. The CDR3 runs to 17 residues. Germline V gene data show CDR1 as DFQATT and CDR2 as SNEGSKA (reference sequence). CDR3 DNA: TGCAGTGCCAGAGTACCCGAGCCGGGACAGGGAGTATACGAGCAGTACTTC. It encodes CSARVPEPGQGVYEQYF.

This clonotype was seen many times. CDR3 amino acids: CASSLGPSNSPLHF. For the CDR3, the DNA is TGTGCCAGCAGCTTAGGGCCGTCGAATTCACCCCTCCACTTT. The chain employs TRBV7-9 and TRBJ1-6; D not certain. The CDR3 length is 14 residues. Germline V gene sequence: CDR1 SEHNR, CDR2 FQNEAQ (reference sequence). V was shortened by 1 base and J by 7 bases, with 8 bases between the two germline ends.

V usage is TRBV12-5 and J usage is TRBJ1-2, with a tentative D call TRBD1 (5 bases). Germline CDR1 and CDR2: LGHNT and FRNRAP. The CDR3 length is 13 residues. V dropped 6 bases and J dropped 4 bases, with 12 bases sitting between them. The CDR3 region is CASGAGTSYGYTF. The CDR3 DNA is TGTGCTAGTGGCGCGGGGACTTCCTATGGCTACACCTTC. The complete variable domain, with remaining parts taken from reference TRBV12-5 and TRBJ1-2, reads DARVTQTPRHKVTEMGQEVTMRCQPILGHNTVFWYRQTMMQGLELLAYFRNRAPLDDSGMPKDRFSAEMPDATLATLKIQPSEPRDSAVYFCASGAGTSYGYTFGSGTRLTVV.

This clonotype was seen ten or more times. The rearrangement links TRBV7-9 to TRBJ1-2, with 10 bases aligning to TRBD1. The CDR3 covers 17 residues. V lost 5 bases, J lost 3 bases, and 12 bases stayed unmatched. From germline, CDR1 is SEHNR and CDR2 FQNEAQ (reference sequence). The CDR3 region is CASSARDRGIVDYGYTF. For the CDR3, the DNA is TGTGCCAGCAGCGCACGGGACAGGGGAATTGTAGACTATGGCTACACCTTC. The complete variable domain, with remaining parts taken from reference TRBV7-9 and TRBJ1-2, reads DTGVSQNPRHKITKRGQNVTFRCDPISEHNRLYWYRQTLGQGPEFLTYFQNEAQLEKSRLLSDRFSAERPKGSFSTLEIQRTEQGDSAMYLCASSARDRGIVDYGYTFGSGTRLTVV.

This clonotype was seen ten or more times. This rearrangement joins TRBV3-1 to TRBJ1-1; 7 bases line up with TRBD1. The germline V gene has CDR1 LGHDT and CDR2 YNNKEL (reference sequence). The CDR3 spans 14 residues. V lost 7 bases, J lost 1 base, and 6 bases stayed unmatched. DNA of the CDR3: TGTGCCAGCACACCGGGACAGCCGAACACTGAAGCTTTCTTT. This encodes CASTPGQPNTEAFF. The whole variable domain, filled in from reference TRBV3-1 and TRBJ1-1, reads DTAVSQTPKYLVTQMGNDKSIKCEQNLGHDTMYWYKQDSKKFLKIMFSYNNKELIINETVPNRFSPKSPDKAHLNLHINSLELGDSAVYFCASTPGQPNTEAFFGQGTRLTVV.

This clonotype was seen repeatedly, ten times or more. This chain joins TRBV4-2 and TRBJ2-7; D might be TRBD2 (5 bases). Germline V CDR1 and CDR2: LGHNA, YNFKEQ. The CDR3 is made up of 18 amino acids. V was trimmed by 3 bases and J by 9 bases, leaving 30 bases between them. CDR3 nucleotide sequence: TGTGCCAGCAGCCACAATCCCTTAGGAGGCGCGTCCCCAGGTCGGCAGTACTTC. Encoded protein: CASSHNPLGGASPGRQYF.